This passage covers 17 T cell receptor beta chains from one sample sequenced in a study of blood T cell repertoires in COVID-19 (dated by TCRdb to 2018 to 2020). Library preparation was by the immunoSEQ multiplex PCR assay. The table was pulled from immuneACCESS by TCRdb, which kept in-frame rearrangements only. Such tables lose some clones; where checked, under half of the loss comes from unresolved V genes, and the rest has no known cause. This sample is represented by around 240,000 clones; 75% to 90% of them were singletons. The ten largest clones represent more than 2.5% of the sample. The specimen was peripheral blood. The source of these receptors is a woman in her 30s who had recovered from COVID-19.

The chain has TRBV7-9 and TRBJ2-3; 10 nucleotides align to TRBD2. The V gene's germline CDR1 is SEHNR and CDR2 FQNEAQ (reference sequence). This CDR3 contains 15 residues. Unmatched junction bases numbered 5, after V lost 4 bases and J lost 4 bases. The CDR3, as DNA: TGTGCCAGCAGCTATGGTCTAGCGGGGGCAGATACGCAGTATTTT. It is translated as CASSYGLAGADTQYF.

This clone has just one count. The J gene is TRBJ2-7, the V gene TRBV5-1; 7 bases match TRBD1. Per germline, CDR1 SGHRS and CDR2 YFSETQ. This CDR3 region has 15 residues. V was pared by 4 bases and J by 7 bases, with 14 bases of the junction left unmatched. The CDR3 nucleotides are TGCGCCAGCAGCAGAGGGGGCACAGACCTTAGGGAGCAGTACTTC. Protein sequence: CASSRGGTDLREQYF.

This clone was seen only a few times. This chain links TRBV11-2 with TRBJ1-2, with D tentatively TRBD1 (5 bases). The CDR3 contains 11 residues. The germline gives CDR1 SGHAT, CDR2 FQNNGV. Trimming left V 3 bases short and J 7 bases short, with 6 bases between. In nucleotides, the CDR3 is TGTGCCAGCAGCTTTAGGGGTGGCTACACCTTC. Translation: CASSFRGGYTF.

The V gene is TRBV5-4, the J gene TRBJ1-1; TRBD1 matches 8 bases. Germline trimming cut 0 bases from V and 5 bases from J; bases unmatched to any gene: 12. Germline loops: CDR1 SGHNT, CDR2 YYREEE (reference sequence). This CDR3 comprises 17 residues. As DNA, the CDR3 is TGTGCCAGCAGCTTGGACGGACAGGGAATCGGAGGAACTGAAGCTTTCTTT. Encoded protein: CASSLDGQGIGGTEAFF.

The V gene is TRBV6-4, the J gene TRBJ1-1; D gene unclear. V lost 5 bases, J lost 2 bases, and 15 bases lay in between. The CDR3 spans 15 residues. Germline-derived CDR1 and CDR2 are MRHNA and SNTAGT. This chain's CDR3 is CASSKRESFNTEAFF. The DNA of the CDR3 is TGTGCCAGCAGTAAACGGGAAAGCTTTAACACTGAAGCTTTCTTT.

A note on this clone: The sample contains more than one DNA sequence encoding this CDR3. The V and J genes are TRBV7-3 and TRBJ2-1; TRBD2 might be the D (6 bases). CDR1 is SGHTA and CDR2 is FQGTGA in the germline V gene. The CDR3 is 13 residues long. Trimming shortened V by 5 bases and J by 1 base, and 6 bases separated the two germline ends. The CDR3 here is CASSAGSYNEQFF. As DNA, the CDR3 is TGTGCCAGCAGCGCGGGGTCCTACAATGAGCAGTTCTTC.

The chain has TRBV14 and TRBJ1-6; 7 nucleotides agree with TRBD1. The CDR3 is 16 residues long. V trimming: 3 bases; J trimming: 2 bases; junction bases outside the gene matches: 4. CDR1 SGHDN and CDR2 FVKESK come from the germline V gene. CDR3 in amino acids: CASSHAGGAYNSPLHF. CDR3 DNA: TGTGCCAGCAGCCACGCAGGGGGTGCCTATAATTCACCCCTCCACTTT.

This chain connects TRBV19 to TRBJ2-1; 9 positions agree with TRBD1. The CDR3 spans 16 residues. Losses at the gene ends were 1 base for V and 9 bases for J; bases not matched to a gene: 10. Germline lookup yields CDR1 LNHDA and CDR2 SQIVND (reference sequence). The chain's CDR3 is CASSIGWDRESSEQFF. The CDR3 DNA sequence: TGTGCCAGTAGTATAGGTTGGGACAGGGAATCGAGTGAGCAGTTCTTC.

The table lists this clone with a few counts. The chain combines TRBV29-1 with TRBJ2-1; D remains unclear. CDR1 SQVTM and CDR2 ANQGSEA come from the germline V gene. With 2 bases removed from V and 6 bases from J, the gap between germline ends came to 2 bases. CDR3 length: 10 residues. CDR3 residues: CSVELNEQFF. CDR3 nucleotides: TGCAGCGTTGAACTCAATGAGCAGTTCTTC.

The V and J genes are TRBV6-5 and TRBJ1-1; 9 nucleotides match TRBD1. The CDR3 loop spans 14 amino acids. Germline CDR1 reads MNHEY; CDR2 reads SVGAGI. J lost 5 bases, V lost 5 bases, and 6 bases had no gene match. CDR3 sequence: CASSRDREGTEAFF. The CDR3 DNA is TGTGCCAGCAGTCGGGACAGGGAGGGGACTGAAGCTTTCTTT.

The chain carries TRBV3-1 (or the pseudogene TRBV3-2) and TRBJ2-5; a weak D match, TRBD2 (6 bases). CDR1 LGHDT and CDR2 YNNKEL come from the germline V gene (reference sequence). Trimming left V 3 bases short and J 6 bases short, with 11 bases between. This CDR3 has 13 residues. CDR3 residues: CASSHGGVKTQYF. Written as DNA, the CDR3 is TGTGCCAGCAGCCATGGAGGGGTGAAGACCCAGTACTTC.

The chain uses TRBV28 and TRBJ2-7; weak D call: TRBD2 (5 bases). The CDR3 loop spans 13 amino acids. CDR1 and CDR2 (germline): MDHEN, SYDVKM. V was cut by 3 bases and J by 7 bases, with 13 bases left in between. Here the CDR3 DNA reads TGTGCCAGCAGTTTTTATGTTTCGGGAGAGCAGTACTTC. It specifies CASSFYVSGEQYF.

This clone occurred a few times. This sequence joins TRBV14 and TRBJ2-1, with D maybe TRBD2 (6 bases). Germline values: CDR1 SGHDN, CDR2 FVKESK. V lost 1 base and J lost 0, with 22 bases in between. The CDR3 covers 20 residues. The CDR3 region has the DNA TGTGCCAGCAGCCAAGTACGGCGGGGTTCTGGGATGGGCTCCTACAATGAGCAGTTCTTC. The encoded protein is CASSQVRRGSGMGSYNEQFF. The complete variable domain, with remaining parts taken from reference TRBV14 and TRBJ2-1, reads EAGVTQFPSHSVIEKGQTVTLRCDPISGHDNLYWYRRVMGKEIKFLLHFVKESKQDESGMPNNRFLAERTGGTYSTLKVQPAELEDSGVYFCASSQVRRGSGMGSYNEQFFGPGTRLTVL.

The chain employs TRBV9 and TRBJ2-2; 9 bases agree with TRBD2. This CDR3 contains 19 residues. Germline values: CDR1 SGDLS, CDR2 YYNGEE. Trimming removed 0 bases from V and 5 bases from J; junction bases left unmatched: 14. The CDR3 reads CASSVDGAGGPLRTGELFF. CDR3 nucleotide sequence: TGTGCCAGCAGCGTAGACGGGGCGGGGGGGCCGCTGAGGACCGGGGAGCTGTTTTTT.

The chain combines TRBV12-3 or TRBV12-4 with TRBJ1-5; D is possibly TRBD1 (5 bases). Between the trimmed V and J ends, which lost 7 bases and 2 bases, there was a span of 9 bases. This CDR3 has 13 residues. The CDR3 DNA sequence: TGTGCCAGCACCCGGGGGGGCAATCAGCCCCAGCATTTT. Translating gives CASTRGGNQPQHF.

The chain uses TRBV7-8 and TRBJ2-7, with 11 bases identical to TRBD1. Trimming at V came to 5 bases and at J to 3 bases, leaving 3 bases not matched to a gene. Germline values: CDR1 SGHVS, CDR2 FQNEAQ. CDR3 length: 14 residues. The CDR3 sequence: CASSKGQGDYEQYF. The CDR3 DNA follows: TGTGCCAGCAGCAAGGGACAGGGGGACTACGAGCAGTACTTC.

The V and J genes are TRBV3-1 (or the pseudogene TRBV3-2) and TRBJ2-7; D is undetermined. V was shortened by 1 base and J by 2 bases, with 9 bases between the two germline ends. The V gene's germline CDR1 is LGHDT and CDR2 YNNKEL (reference sequence). CDR3 length: 14 amino acids. As DNA, the CDR3 is TGTGCCAGCAGCCAAGGACGGGTTCCCTACGAGCAGTACTTC. Translation: CASSQGRVPYEQYF.